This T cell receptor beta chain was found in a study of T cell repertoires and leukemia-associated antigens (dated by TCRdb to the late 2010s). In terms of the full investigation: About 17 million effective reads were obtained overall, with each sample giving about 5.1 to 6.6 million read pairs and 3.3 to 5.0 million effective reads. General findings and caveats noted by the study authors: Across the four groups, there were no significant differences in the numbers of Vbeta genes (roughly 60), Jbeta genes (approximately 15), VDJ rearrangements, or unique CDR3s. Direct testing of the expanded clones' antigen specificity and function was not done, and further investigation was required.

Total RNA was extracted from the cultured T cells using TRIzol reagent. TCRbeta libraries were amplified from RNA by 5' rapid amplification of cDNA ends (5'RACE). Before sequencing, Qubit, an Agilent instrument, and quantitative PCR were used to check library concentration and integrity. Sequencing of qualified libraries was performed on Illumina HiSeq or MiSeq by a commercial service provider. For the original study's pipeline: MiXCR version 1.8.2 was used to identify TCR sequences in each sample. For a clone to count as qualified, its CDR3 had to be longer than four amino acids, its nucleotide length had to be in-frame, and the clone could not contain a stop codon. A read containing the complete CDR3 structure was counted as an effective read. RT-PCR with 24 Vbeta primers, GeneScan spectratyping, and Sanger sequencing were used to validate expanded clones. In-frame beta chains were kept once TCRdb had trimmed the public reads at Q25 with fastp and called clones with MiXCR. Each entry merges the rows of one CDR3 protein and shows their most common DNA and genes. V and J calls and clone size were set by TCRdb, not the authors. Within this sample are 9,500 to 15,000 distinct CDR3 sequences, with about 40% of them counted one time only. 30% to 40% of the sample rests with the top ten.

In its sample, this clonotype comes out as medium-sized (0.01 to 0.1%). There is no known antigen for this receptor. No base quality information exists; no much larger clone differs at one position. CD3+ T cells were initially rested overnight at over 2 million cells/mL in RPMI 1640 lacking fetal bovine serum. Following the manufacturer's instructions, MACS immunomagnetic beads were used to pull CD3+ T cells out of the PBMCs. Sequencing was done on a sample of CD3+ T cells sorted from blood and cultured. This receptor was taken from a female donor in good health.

The DNA sequence is as follows: TGTGCCAGCAGCTCACGCTCGACTAGCGGGAGAACTTATGAGCAGTTCTTC. This is translated as CASSSRSTSGRTYEQFF. The chain links TRBV7-2 with TRBJ2-1; 12 of the junction bases match TRBD2. For this chain, trimming is 4 bases at the V end and 8 bases at the J end, and the number of junction bases without a gene match is 12. The germline V gene encodes CDR1 SGHTA and CDR2 FQGNSA. The CDR3 runs 17 amino acids, cysteine and phenylalanine included. Left in the record is the CDR3 DNA by itself, 51 bases read in frame from the first base.